The T cell receptor beta chain described here comes from a study of T-cell memory formation after mild COVID-19 listed by TCRdb under 2021. Notes on the research overall: Most TCR sequence clusters were specific to one of the two donors. In two donors, T-cell clones that expanded and contracted after mild COVID-19 were tracked by sequencing TCRalpha and TCRbeta repertoires over time. Two young, previously healthy adult volunteers made up the cohort, one male and one female. The study at large found these results: Clones contracting from day 15 to 85 had balanced CD4/CD8 phenotypes, while a second wave expanding from day 15 to 37 was biased towards CD4+. Whether the second-wave clones peaking on day 37 were SARS-CoV-2 specific was not confirmed. Contracting CD4+ clones were located mainly in the CM and EM memory subsets, whereas CD8+ clones were found to be enriched in EMRA. The study covered only a couple of mild cases, and larger cohorts including severe cases with pre-infection samples were considered necessary. Some responding clones were detected in pre-infection memory, which suggested that pre-existing cross-reactive memory T cells had joined the SARS-CoV-2 response.

Of note for this clonotype: Its antigen is unknown. Within one base of it there is no much larger clone, and no base qualities were kept.

Instrument on record: Illumina NovaSeq 6000. TCRalpha and TCRbeta cDNA libraries were constructed by 5'RACE with constant-segment primers, with sample barcodes and unique molecular identifiers being introduced. RNA was extracted from every sample with Trizol reagent. The libraries were amplified in two PCR steps, and the second step added a second sample barcode and Illumina TruSeq adapters. The libraries were sequenced on an Illumina NovaSeq using 2 x 150 bp paired-end reads. Processing in the source paper ran as follows. The reads were demultiplexed and collapsed into UMI-guided consensus sequences using migec v1.2.7. With mixcr v2.1.11, UMI consensuses were aligned to TRA and TRB V and J templates and assembled into clonotypes. A clonotype was counted as expanded or contracted only if both edgeR and NoisET called the change significant, with noise models trained on biological replicates. edgeR calls used a false discovery rate-adjusted p below 0.01 and a log2 fold-change threshold of 1. PCA with hierarchical clustering of max-normalized trajectories of the 1000 most abundant clonotypes was used as exploratory dynamics analysis. Separately sequenced CD4+ and CD8+ repertoires were used to assign the CD4 or CD8 phenotype of responding clones. Clones were called with MiXCR by TCRdb after fastp trimmed the public reads at Q25, and only in-frame beta chains were retained. Rows merge per CDR3 protein into single entries with the most common DNA and genes. It is TCRdb's table, rather than the study itself, that gives the V and J calls and clone size. The sample contains hundreds of thousands of distinct CDR3 sequences, about 20% of them found a single time. The ten largest clones take up around 7.7% of the sample.

Ficoll-Paque density gradient centrifugation was the method used to isolate PBMCs. V was cut back by 4 bases and J by 1 base, leaving a gap of 9 bases between them. Including cysteine and phenylalanine, the CDR3 has 14 amino acids. Of the read, only the CDR3 DNA is kept; its 42 bases are in frame from base 1. From the germline V gene, CDR1 is KGHDR and CDR2 is SFDVKD. The receptor comes from an adult woman who had mild COVID-19 (a few samples of this study predate the infection). The sample titles of this study are shuffled in the database, so cell type and time point are left out; the donor was told from shared clones. Sequencing was performed on PBMCs or a T cell subset sorted from them (not recorded which). The chain was built from TRBV24-1 and TRBJ1-2; no D gene is confidently identified. The DNA reads TGTGCCACCAGTGACCCGAGGATTAACTATGGCTACACCTTC. Its translation is CATSDPRINYGYTF.